Each of the 24 T cell receptor beta chains below was sequenced from the same sample in a study of T cell repertoires in cytomegalovirus infection. TCRdb recomputed calls from the reads with MiXCR, one row per CDR3 protein. The sample lists approximately 500,000 distinct CDR3 sequences; approximately 15% were seen once. Sequencing was done on a sample of CD8+ T cells from PBMCs. Receptors originate from a human donor in good health (CMV status not recorded). Some clones in this sample may be carry-over from other donors' samples.

For this clonotype: This may be a read error: a much more frequent sequence differs by one nucleotide. The V gene is TRBV6-5, the J gene TRBJ2-7; D not certain. This CDR3 is built from 13 residues. Germline CDR1 and CDR2: MNHEY and SVGAGI. Trimming cost V 0 bases and J 5 bases, with 8 bases left between them. The CDR3 is CASSYSFSHEQYF. CDR3 sequence (DNA): TGTGCCAGCAGTTACTCATTTTCCCACGAGCAGTACTTC.

This clonotype was detected many times. The V gene is TRBV7-9, the J gene TRBJ1-2; D remains ambiguous. The CDR3 contains 15 residues. From germline, CDR1 is SEHNR and CDR2 FQNEAQ (reference sequence). V shed 2 bases and J shed 8 bases, with 18 bases lying between them. The CDR3 sequence is CASSLSVGAVGGYTF. DNA of the CDR3: TGTGCCAGCAGCTTAAGCGTGGGCGCGGTAGGAGGCTACACCTTC.

This clonotype was seen more than once but under ten times. The rearrangement uses TRBV28 and TRBJ2-7; perhaps TRBD2 as D (6 bases). Trimming took 3 bases from V and 6 from J, leaving 15 bases between them. The CDR3 loop spans 14 amino acids. Germline values: CDR1 MDHEN, CDR2 SYDVKM. The CDR3 sequence is CASSFVGLEGEQYF. The CDR3 nucleotides are TGTGCCAGCAGTTTTGTCGGTTTGGAGGGCGAGCAGTACTTC. Filled out from reference TRBV28 and TRBJ2-7, the complete variable domain reads DVKVTQSSRYLVKRTGEKVFLECVQDMDHENMFWYRQDPGLGLRLIYFSYDVKMKEKGDIPEGYSVSREKKERFSLILESASTNQTSMYLCASSFVGLEGEQYFGPGTRLTVT.

This clonotype was recorded at least ten times. V and J are TRBV12-5 and TRBJ2-1, with 14 nucleotides matching TRBD2. Trimming took 5 bases from V and 6 from J; bases not matched to a gene: 12. The CDR3 runs 18 residues. Germline CDR1 is LGHNT and CDR2 is FRNRAP. DNA for the CDR3: TGTGCTAGTGGTCCACCTCGACTAGCGGGGGGGCTCGGCAATGAGCAGTTCTTC. Translation: CASGPPRLAGGLGNEQFF.

This clonotype was recorded a few times. V usage is TRBV20-1 and J usage is TRBJ2-7; 11 bases line up with TRBD1. Looked up from germline, CDR1 is DFQATT and CDR2 is SNEGSKA (reference sequence). The length of the CDR3 is 13 residues. The J segment lost 0 bases and the V segment lost 6 bases, leaving 1 base of the junction unmatched. The chain's CDR3 is CSAGTGGSYEQYF. The DNA for the CDR3 is TGCAGTGCAGGGACAGGGGGCTCCTACGAGCAGTACTTC.

The chain uses TRBV4-1 and TRBJ1-1; no definite D call. The V end lost 0 bases, the J end lost 2 bases, and 10 bases lay between the germline ends. The CDR3 consists of 15 residues. Per germline, CDR1 MGHRA and CDR2 YSYEKL. This chain's CDR3 is CASSQEIGSNTEAFF. The CDR3 coding sequence is TGCGCCAGCAGCCAAGAAATAGGGAGCAACACTGAAGCTTTCTTT.

This clonotype came up a few times. This chain links TRBV5-4 with TRBJ1-2, with D possibly TRBD1 on 5 matching bases. CDR3 size: 16 residues. The germline gives CDR1 SGHNT, CDR2 YYREEE (reference sequence). V was pared by 4 bases and J by 8 bases, with 24 bases between. CDR3 residues: CASSTDLGGARWGYTF. CDR3 DNA: TGTGCCAGCAGCACAGACCTCGGCGGGGCCCGCTGGGGCTACACCTTC.

In this sample, this clonotype turned up many times. The chain links TRBV9 to TRBJ2-5; TRBD1 matches at 8 bases. CDR3 length equals 15 residues. The junction had 9 bases not matched to a gene; V was cut back by 0 bases and J by 8 bases. Per germline, CDR1 SGDLS and CDR2 YYNGEE. Here the CDR3 reads CASSVAAGGHLTQYF. CDR3 nucleotides: TGTGCCAGCAGCGTAGCGGCAGGGGGCCACTTAACCCAGTACTTC.

This rearrangement joins TRBV29-1 to TRBJ2-7; tentatively, D is TRBD2 (5 bases). V lost 6 bases to trimming and J lost 0 bases, with 15 bases between them. The CDR3 totals 14 residues. Germline CDR1 SQVTM, CDR2 ANQGSEA. CDR3 sequence reads: CSVYGLTSSYEQYF. For the CDR3, the DNA is TGCAGCGTGTACGGACTGACGAGCTCCTACGAGCAGTACTTC.

In nucleotides, the CDR3 is TGCAGCGTAATTACGGGACGACCACAGATTGAATACGAGCAGTACTTC. This gives the protein CSVITGRPQIEYEQYF. The chain uses TRBV29-1 and TRBJ2-7; D tentatively fits TRBD1 or TRBD2 (5 bases each). Germline values: CDR1 SQVTM, CDR2 ANQGSEA. The V gene lost 6 bases and the J gene lost 4 bases, with 25 bases spanning the gap. The CDR3 has 16 residues.

This clonotype appeared many times. V usage is TRBV12-3 or TRBV12-4 and J usage is TRBJ2-2, with D perhaps TRBD2 (6 bases). Trimming pared 6 bases from V and 4 bases from J, leaving 18 bases between. The CDR3 is 16 residues long. CDR3 loop: CASRTAGRAGTGELFF. The CDR3 region has the DNA TGTGCCAGCAGAACCGCGGGAAGGGCGGGCACCGGGGAGCTGTTTTTT.

This clonotype was recorded at least ten times. The chain has TRBV5-5 and TRBJ2-3; D is perhaps TRBD1 (5 bases). The CDR3 loop spans 15 amino acids. CDR1 and CDR2 from the germline V gene are SGHKS and YYEKEE (reference sequence). V lost 0 bases, J lost 2 bases, and 10 bases lay in between. The CDR3 spells CASSLEGHYTDTQYF. The CDR3, as DNA: TGTGCCAGCAGCTTGGAGGGGCACTACACAGATACGCAGTATTTT.

On this clonotype: This may come from a read error, since a much larger clone is one base off. CDR3 region: CASSESICRADQPQHF. CDR3 in DNA: TGTGCCAGCAGTGAATCAATATGTCGAGCGGATCAGCCCCAGCATTTT. The chain joins TRBV6-1 to TRBJ1-5, with unresolved D. The V end was cut by 2 bases, the J end by 5 bases, with 16 bases between. Germline V lookup: CDR1 MNHNS, CDR2 SASEGT. The CDR3 covers 16 residues.

The chain is built from TRBV9 and TRBJ2-2; D is possibly TRBD1 (6 bases). The CDR3 length is 16 residues. Germline CDR1 is SGDLS and CDR2 is YYNGEE. The V end was cut by 3 bases, the J end by 4 bases, with 16 bases between. CDR3 residues: CASSATGLASTGELFF. In nucleotides, the CDR3 is TGTGCCAGCAGCGCTACAGGGTTGGCAAGCACCGGGGAGCTGTTTTTT.

As DNA, the CDR3 is TGTGCCAGCAGTTCCATAACTAGATCCCTATACGAGCAGTACTTC. The encoded protein is CASSSITRSLYEQYF. V gene TRBV27 combines with J gene TRBJ2-7, with a possible D match to TRBD2 (5 bases). The CDR3 is 15 residues long. The germline CDR1 and CDR2 sequences are MNHEY and SMNVEV (reference sequence). V was pared by 4 bases and J by 4 bases, with 17 bases between.

In this sample, this clonotype turned up a few times. The V gene is TRBV2, the J gene TRBJ1-3; TRBD1 might be the D (5 bases). Per the germline V gene, CDR1 is SNHLY and CDR2 is FYNNEI. This CDR3 has 16 amino acids. Trimming left V 0 bases short and J 0 bases short, with 9 bases between. The DNA for the CDR3 is TGTGCCAGCAGTGAAGCGGGGGAGGGCTCTGGAAACACCATATATTTT. Amino acid sequence: CASSEAGEGSGNTIYF.

Ten or more counts support this clonotype. This rearrangement joins TRBV12-3 or TRBV12-4 to TRBJ1-3; no reliable D call. The CDR3 totals 17 residues. V was cut by 8 bases and J by 2 bases, with 22 bases left in between. The CDR3 DNA is TGTGCCAGCCAACCGTGGGAGGGAGGGTTTGCTGGAAACACCATATATTTT. Translating it yields CASQPWEGGFAGNTIYF.

The table lists this clonotype with many counts. The chain is built from TRBV5-4 and TRBJ2-6; TRBD2 agrees at 14 bases. With V trimmed by 4 bases and J by 1 base, 4 bases remained unmatched. The germline V gene encodes CDR1 SGHNT and CDR2 YYREEE (reference sequence). CDR3 size: 18 residues. The CDR3 DNA follows: TGTGCCAGCAGCCCTGGACTAGCGGGAGGTTCTGGGGCCAACGTCCTGACTTTC. This translates into CASSPGLAGGSGANVLTF.

Worth noting for this clonotype: Being one base from a much bigger clone, this may be a read error. It is likely a read error, because the conserved phenylalanine at the end of the CDR3 is missing. This sequence joins TRBV6-5 and TRBJ2-7, with 9 bases lining up with TRBD1. The CDR3 runs to 16 residues. Germline V gene lookup returns CDR1 MNHEY and CDR2 SVGAGI. The V segment lost 4 bases and the J segment 0 bases; nucleotides outside the gene matches: 7. CDR3 sequence: CASSSSGTGTSYEQYL. CDR3 nucleotide sequence: TGTGCCAGCAGTTCTTCCGGGACAGGGACCTCCTACGAGCAGTACTTA.

V and J are TRBV14 and TRBJ2-5; a possible D gene is TRBD2 (6 bases). The CDR3 has 14 residues. Germline loops: CDR1 SGHDN, CDR2 FVKESK. Trimming removed 1 base from V and 1 base from J, with 7 bases in between. This CDR3 is CASSQGGLQETQYF. In DNA form, the CDR3 reads TGTGCCAGCAGCCAAGGGGGACTCCAAGAGACCCAGTACTTC.

This chain links TRBV6-2 or TRBV6-3 with TRBJ2-2; tentatively, D is TRBD1 (5 bases). The CDR3 spans 14 residues. Germline loops: CDR1 MNHEY, CDR2 SVGEGT. The germline V and J ends were trimmed by 6 bases and 6 bases, with 14 bases remaining between them. The CDR3 DNA is TGTGCCAGCAGGAACCTTCTCAGGGCCGGGGAGCTGTTTTTT. Amino acid sequence: CASRNLLRAGELFF.

This clonotype was observed many times. V usage is TRBV6-5 and J usage is TRBJ1-5; D gene ambiguous. Germline V gene lookup returns CDR1 MNHEY and CDR2 SVGAGI. V lost 5 bases, J lost 1 base, and 12 bases lay in between. CDR3 size: 15 residues. The CDR3 protein is CASSPRWRSNQPQHF. In DNA, the CDR3 is TGTGCCAGCAGTCCCCGGTGGAGGAGCAATCAGCCCCAGCATTTT.

The chain joins TRBV5-6 to TRBJ2-7; D is unclear. The CDR3 consists of 11 residues. CDR1 and CDR2 (germline): SGHDT, YYEEEE. V lost 0 bases and J 7 bases, leaving 5 bases between the germline ends. DNA for the CDR3: TGTGCCAGCAGCTTGGCGGAGGAGCAGTACTTC. The encoded protein is CASSLAEEQYF.

The chain combines TRBV24-1 with TRBJ2-2, with D uncertain. Germline CDR1 reads KGHDR; CDR2 reads SFDVKD. This CDR3 is 13 amino acids long. Trimming left V 0 bases short and J 5 bases short, with 3 bases between. This CDR3 reads CATSDLLTGELFF. For the CDR3, the DNA is TGTGCCACCAGTGATTTGTTGACCGGGGAGCTGTTTTTT.